The 16 T cell receptor beta chains below all came from one sample that was sequenced in a study of cytomegalovirus exposure and HLA in healthy donors. PCR was performed using 60 Vbeta and 13 Jbeta primers. Profiling relied on immunoSEQ multiplex PCR, and the TCRdb table lists in-frame clones only, not all of them. The sample holds 150,000 to 200,000 clones, around 83% seen once. The sequenced sample was PBMCs. The receptors were sampled from a man aged 40-49 years in good health and CMV-seropositive.

The chain links TRBV5-1 to TRBJ1-2; no reliable D call. CDR1 and CDR2 (germline): SGHRS, YFSETQ. CDR3 size: 15 residues. Trimming removed 0 bases from V and 1 base from J, with 10 bases in between. The CDR3 is CASSLGASNNYGYTF. The CDR3 DNA is TGCGCCAGCAGCTTGGGGGCCTCTAATAACTATGGCTACACCTTC.

This sequence joins TRBV7-9 and TRBJ2-1, with D maybe TRBD1 (6 bases). Germline V CDR1 and CDR2: SEHNR, FQNEAQ (reference sequence). V was pared by 5 bases and J by 15 bases, with 20 bases between. This CDR3 region has 13 residues. This chain's CDR3 is CASSPKTDREGFF. The CDR3 DNA is TGTGCCAGCAGCCCTAAAACGGACAGAGAGGGGTTCTTC.

CDR3 in DNA: TGCGCCAGCAGCCAAGTGGGGCAGGGGCCAACCTACGAGCAGTACTTC. Protein sequence: CASSQVGQGPTYEQYF. The chain recombines TRBV4-1 with TRBJ2-7, with a weak D call TRBD1 (6 bases). This CDR3 comprises 16 residues. Germline-derived CDR1 and CDR2 are MGHRA and YSYEKL. V lost 1 base to trimming and J lost 2 bases, with 15 bases between them.

The chain uses TRBV4-1 and TRBJ1-4; weak D call: TRBD1 (6 bases). Germline assignment: CDR1 MGHRA and CDR2 YSYEKL. The CDR3 has 16 residues. Trimming took 4 bases from V and 8 from J, leaving 20 bases between them. The CDR3 DNA reads as TGCGCCAGCAGCCCCGCCGGGGGGGGCTTAGGGGAAAAACTGTTTTTT. Translation: CASSPAGGGLGEKLFF.

CDR3 DNA sequence: TGTGCCAGCGGTTCCAACAACGTCCTGACTTTC. It yields the protein CASGSNNVLTF. The chain has TRBV6-5 and TRBJ2-6; D gene unclear. V lost 8 bases and J lost 9, with 8 bases in between. The germline V gene encodes CDR1 MNHEY and CDR2 SVGAGI. The CDR3 contains 11 residues.

A note on this clone: Germline and junction disagree at one end, which may indicate a read error. V usage is TRBV7-2 and J usage is TRBJ2-7; TRBD2 agrees at 9 bases. The germline V gene has CDR1 SGHTA and CDR2 FQGNSA. This CDR3 has 16 residues. The CDR3 spells CASSLAGPLSSYEQYF. CDR3 nucleotide sequence: TGTGCCAGCAGCCTAGCGGGGCCCCTAAGCTCCTACGAGCAGTACTTC.

This clone appeared a single time. At one boundary the junction diverges from the germline segment, which might be a read error. The rearrangement uses TRBV7-9 and TRBJ1-5; 7 bases align to TRBD1. This CDR3 comprises 16 residues. Germline lookup yields CDR1 SEHNR and CDR2 FQNEAQ (reference sequence). The CDR3 reads CASSLAGQEGNQPQHF. The CDR3 DNA reads TGTGCCAGCAGCCTAGCCGGACAGGAGGGCAATCAGCCCCAGCATTTT.

This clone was found once. Additional DNA sequences in this sample encode the identical CDR3. This CDR3 is CASYTGRGSTEAFF. CDR3 coding DNA: TGTGCCAGCTATACCGGGAGGGGGAGTACTGAAGCTTTCTTT. The rearrangement links TRBV7-2 to TRBJ1-1; tentative D call: TRBD1 (6 bases). V lost 8 bases and J 5 bases, leaving 18 bases between the germline ends. Looked up from germline, CDR1 is SGHTA and CDR2 is FQGNSA. The CDR3 runs 14 residues.

CDR3 sequence reads: CASRTGGTNGYTF. The CDR3 region has the DNA TGTGCCAGTCGGACGGGGGGTACTAATGGCTACACCTTC. The chain joins TRBV19 to TRBJ1-2, with a weak D call TRBD1 (5 bases). Germline loops: CDR1 LNHDA, CDR2 SQIVND (reference sequence). Trimming removed 8 bases from V and 6 bases from J, with 16 bases in between. The CDR3 covers 13 residues.

The rearrangement uses TRBV5-1 and TRBJ1-1; 7 bases are shared with TRBD1. The germline V gene has CDR1 SGHRS and CDR2 YFSETQ. The trim removed 4 bases at V and 5 bases at J, leaving 14 bases unmatched. CDR3 length equals 16 residues. The CDR3: CASSLGGALMGTEAFF. The CDR3 DNA sequence: TGCGCCAGCAGCCTAGGGGGCGCTTTAATGGGAACTGAAGCTTTCTTT.

The V gene is TRBV9, the J gene TRBJ2-1, with D unclear. Germline V gene lookup returns CDR1 SGDLS and CDR2 YYNGEE. The CDR3 has 15 residues. The ends were cut back, 1 base at V and 0 bases at J, with 8 bases in the middle. DNA of the CDR3: TGTGCCAGCAGCGTATATACAGCCTCCTACAATGAGCAGTTCTTC. Translation: CASSVYTASYNEQFF.

The chain carries TRBV5-4 and TRBJ2-7; perhaps TRBD1 as D (6 bases). The length of the CDR3 is 16 residues. V was cut by 4 bases and J by 9 bases, with 26 bases left in between. CDR1 and CDR2 (germline): SGHNT, YYREEE (reference sequence). CDR3 in amino acids: CASSLRSGTFLSGQYF. The CDR3 DNA is TGTGCCAGCAGCCTACGATCCGGGACATTCCTAAGTGGGCAGTACTTC.

In this sample, this clone turned up a few times. The chain combines TRBV19 with TRBJ1-5, with a possible D match to TRBD1 (5 bases). Germline CDR1 reads LNHDA; CDR2 reads SQIVND (reference sequence). The CDR3 covers 15 residues. V was cut by 4 bases and J by 2 bases, with 12 bases left in between. CDR3 protein: CASSRGRSGNQPQHF. The CDR3 nucleotides are TGTGCCAGTAGTAGGGGCAGAAGCGGCAATCAGCCCCAGCATTTT.

The chain uses TRBV6-1 and TRBJ1-1; tentatively, D is TRBD1 (5 bases). The CDR3 runs 17 residues. Germline V gene data show CDR1 as MNHNS and CDR2 as SASEGT. V was pared by 1 base and J by 0 bases, with 15 bases between. CDR3 in DNA: TGTGCCAGCAGTGAAGGGTGGGGCGGCAGACTGAACACTGAAGCTTTCTTT. Protein product: CASSEGWGGRLNTEAFF.

This clone was recorded a few times. The V and J genes are TRBV7-2 and TRBJ2-3; 8 bases line up with TRBD2. This CDR3 region has 16 residues. Trimming took 4 bases from V and 0 from J; bases not matched to a gene: 6. Germline V lookup: CDR1 SGHTA, CDR2 FQGNSA. DNA of the CDR3: TGTGCCAGCAGCTCCGCACTAGCGGCTAGCACAGATACGCAGTATTTT. This sequence encodes CASSSALAASTDTQYF.

V usage is TRBV5-1 and J usage is TRBJ2-1; D is possibly TRBD2 (5 bases). V was cut by 5 bases and J by 6 bases, with 15 bases left in between. Germline-derived CDR1 and CDR2 are SGHRS and YFSETQ. The CDR3 length is 14 residues. DNA of the CDR3: TGCGCCAGCAGAGGAGAGGGCCTATTCAATGAGCAGTTCTTC. It codes for CASRGEGLFNEQFF.